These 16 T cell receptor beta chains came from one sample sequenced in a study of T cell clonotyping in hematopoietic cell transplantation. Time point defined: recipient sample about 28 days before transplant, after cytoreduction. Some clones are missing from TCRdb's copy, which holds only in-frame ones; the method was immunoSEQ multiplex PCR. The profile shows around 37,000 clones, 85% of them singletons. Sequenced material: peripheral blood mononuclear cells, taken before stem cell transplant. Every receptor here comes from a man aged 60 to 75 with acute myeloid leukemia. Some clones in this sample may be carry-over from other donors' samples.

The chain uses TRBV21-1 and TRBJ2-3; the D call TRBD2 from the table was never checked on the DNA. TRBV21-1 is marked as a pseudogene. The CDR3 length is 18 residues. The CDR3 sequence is CASSSTSGGVSSTDTQYF. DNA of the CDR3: TGTGCCAGCAGCAGTACTAGCGGGGGGGTTTCTAGCACAGATACGCAGTATTTT.

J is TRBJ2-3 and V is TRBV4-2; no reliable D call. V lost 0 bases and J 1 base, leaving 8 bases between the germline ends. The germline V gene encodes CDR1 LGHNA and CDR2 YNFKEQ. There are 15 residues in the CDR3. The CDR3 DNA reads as TGTGCCAGCAGCCAAGATCTGGCGGGCACAGATACGCAGTATTTT. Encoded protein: CASSQDLAGTDTQYF.

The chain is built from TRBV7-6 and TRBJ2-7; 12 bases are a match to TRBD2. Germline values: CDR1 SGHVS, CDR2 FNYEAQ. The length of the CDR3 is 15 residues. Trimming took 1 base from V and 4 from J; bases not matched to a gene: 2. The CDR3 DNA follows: TGTGCCAGCAGCTTAGTTGGACTAGCGGGGTACGAGCAGTACTTC. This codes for CASSLVGLAGYEQYF.

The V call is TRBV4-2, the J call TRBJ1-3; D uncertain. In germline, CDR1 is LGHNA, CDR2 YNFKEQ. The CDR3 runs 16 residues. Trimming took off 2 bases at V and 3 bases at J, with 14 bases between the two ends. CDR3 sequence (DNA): TGTGCCAGCAGCCAACCCTTCGGGAACCGTGGAAACACCATATATTTT. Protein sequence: CASSQPFGNRGNTIYF.

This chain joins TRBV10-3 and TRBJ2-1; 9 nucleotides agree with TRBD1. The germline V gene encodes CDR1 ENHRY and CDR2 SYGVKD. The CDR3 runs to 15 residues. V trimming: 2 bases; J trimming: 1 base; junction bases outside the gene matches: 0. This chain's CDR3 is CAISEGTGSYNEQFF. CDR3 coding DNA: TGTGCCATCAGTGAGGGGACAGGGTCCTACAATGAGCAGTTCTTC.

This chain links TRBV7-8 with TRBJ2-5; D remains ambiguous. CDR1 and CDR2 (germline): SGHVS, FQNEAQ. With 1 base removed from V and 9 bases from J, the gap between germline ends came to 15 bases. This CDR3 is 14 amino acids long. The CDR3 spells CASSLVRQDMSQYF. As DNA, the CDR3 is TGTGCCAGCAGCTTAGTAAGGCAGGATATGTCCCAGTACTTC.

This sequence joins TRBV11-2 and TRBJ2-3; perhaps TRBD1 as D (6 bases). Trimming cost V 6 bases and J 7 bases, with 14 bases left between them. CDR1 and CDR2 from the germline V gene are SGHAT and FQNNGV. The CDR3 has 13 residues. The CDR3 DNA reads TGTGCCAGCAGGCCTACAGGGCCGAATACGCAGTATTTT. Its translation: CASRPTGPNTQYF.

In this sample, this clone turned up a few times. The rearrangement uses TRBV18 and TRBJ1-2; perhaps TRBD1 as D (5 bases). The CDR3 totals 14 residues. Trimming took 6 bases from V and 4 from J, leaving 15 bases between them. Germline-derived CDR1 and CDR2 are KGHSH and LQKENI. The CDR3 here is CASSAGTGPYGYTF. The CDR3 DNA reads TGTGCCAGCTCGGCCGGGACGGGACCCTATGGCTACACCTTC.

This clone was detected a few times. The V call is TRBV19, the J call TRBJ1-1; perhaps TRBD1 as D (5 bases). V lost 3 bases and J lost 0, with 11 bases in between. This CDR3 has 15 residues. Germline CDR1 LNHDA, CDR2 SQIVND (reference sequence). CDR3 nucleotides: TGTGCCAGTAGTATCAGACAGAGCTTGAACACTGAAGCTTTCTTT. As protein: CASSIRQSLNTEAFF.

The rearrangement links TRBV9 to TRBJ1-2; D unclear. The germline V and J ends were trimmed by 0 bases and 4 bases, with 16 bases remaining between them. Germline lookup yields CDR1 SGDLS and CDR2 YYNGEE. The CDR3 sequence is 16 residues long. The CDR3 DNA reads TGTGCCAGCAGCGTAGCGTCAGAAGGTAGGAGCTATGGCTACACCTTC. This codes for CASSVASEGRSYGYTF.

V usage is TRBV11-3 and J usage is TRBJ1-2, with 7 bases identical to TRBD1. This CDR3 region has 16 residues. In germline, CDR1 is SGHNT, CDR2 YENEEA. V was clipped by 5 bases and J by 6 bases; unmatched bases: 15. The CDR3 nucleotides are TGTGCCAGCAGCCGAGGGGGTCTGCGGGACAGAAATGGCTACACCTTC. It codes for CASSRGGLRDRNGYTF.

CDR3 DNA sequence: TGTGCCTGGAGTGTCTCGAGACAGAGTTCTGGAAACACCATATATTTT. Its protein is CAWSVSRQSSGNTIYF. The chain joins TRBV30 to TRBJ1-3; tentatively, D is TRBD1 (5 bases). Germline V gene sequence: CDR1 GTSNPN, CDR2 SVGIG (reference sequence). This CDR3 comprises 16 residues. V was clipped by 0 bases and J by 1 base, with 13 bases between them.

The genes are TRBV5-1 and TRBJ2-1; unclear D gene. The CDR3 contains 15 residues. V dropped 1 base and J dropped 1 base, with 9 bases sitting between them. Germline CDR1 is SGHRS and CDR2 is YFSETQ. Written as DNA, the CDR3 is TGCGCCAGCAGCTTGTTTTCTATGTCCTACAATGAGCAGTTCTTC. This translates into CASSLFSMSYNEQFF.

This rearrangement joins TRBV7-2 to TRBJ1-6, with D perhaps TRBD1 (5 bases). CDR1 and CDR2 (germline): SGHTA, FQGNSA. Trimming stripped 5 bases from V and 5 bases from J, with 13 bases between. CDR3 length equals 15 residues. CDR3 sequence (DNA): TGTGCCAGCAGCAAAGTGCGGGGGAATAATTCACCCCTCCACTTT. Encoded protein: CASSKVRGNNSPLHF.

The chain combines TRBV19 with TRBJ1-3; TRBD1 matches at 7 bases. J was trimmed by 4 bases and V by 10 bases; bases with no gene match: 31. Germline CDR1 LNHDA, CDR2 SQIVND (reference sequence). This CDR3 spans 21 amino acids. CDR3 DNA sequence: TGTGCCAACAGCACAGGGGCGCAGGACTTCGCCTTGGACACTAAGGGAAACACCATATATTTT. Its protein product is CANSTGAQDFALDTKGNTIYF.

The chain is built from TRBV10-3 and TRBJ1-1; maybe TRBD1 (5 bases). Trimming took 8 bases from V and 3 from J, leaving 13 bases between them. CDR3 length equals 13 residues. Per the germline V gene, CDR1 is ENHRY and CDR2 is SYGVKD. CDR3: CAIEGDGYTEAFF. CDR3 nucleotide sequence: TGTGCCATCGAAGGGGACGGTTACACTGAAGCTTTCTTT.